The clone carrying this TCR beta chain was recorded a few times. Method: immunoSEQ multiplex PCR; TCRdb's copy keeps in-frame clones and lacks some. Of some 48,000 clones in the sample, more than 95% were seen once. This entry is derived from a study of technical replicates of blood from a few donors. V dropped 1 base and J dropped 4 bases, with 4 bases sitting between them. There are 12 residues in the CDR3. Germline-derived CDR1 and CDR2 are SNHLY and FYNNEI. The sequenced sample was T cells isolated from PBMCs. The chain employs TRBV2 and TRBJ1-2; D not certain. This clonotype originated in a human donor in good health. The DNA for the CDR3 is TGTGCCAGCAGTGAAGACAGCTATGGCTACACCTTC. Translating gives CASSEDSYGYTF.